This T cell receptor beta chain was sequenced during a study of blood T cells in healthy people across ages. Germline-derived CDR1 and CDR2 are LGHNT and FRNRAP. After removal of 10 bases from V and 3 bases from J, the junction contained 15 bases not matched to a gene. The CDR3 extends over 15 amino acids. Through a sample-barcoded 5' primer and a J-beta primer mix, a second PCR was run for roughly 6 to 11 cycles. There were at least 2.5 million CDR3-containing paired-end reads obtained from each sample. A single record per CDR3 protein comes from TCRdb applying MiXCR to the 5' RACE reads. Altogether about 600,000 distinct CDR3 sequences are present, 40% to 50% being singletons, with the ten largest covering 20% to 25%.

What was sequenced was blood. The TCR was taken from a man older than 75 in good health. The chain employs TRBV12-5 and TRBJ2-7; 7 positions match TRBD2. The CDR3 reads CATKSGADFYYEQYF. DNA of the CDR3: TGTGCTACAAAGAGCGGGGCAGACTTTTACTACGAGCAGTACTTC.